This T cell receptor (beta chain) stems from a study of PD-1 blockade in classical Hodgkin lymphoma. Time point here: cycle 4 day 1 (C4D1), after less than 7 weeks of nivolumab. The patients all showed relapse after autologous stem cell transplantation, while their brentuximab vedotin exposure varied. Some clones are missing from TCRdb's copy, which holds only in-frame ones; the method was immunoSEQ multiplex PCR. The table includes tens of thousands of clones, less than 95% detected once. The V and J ends lost 0 bases and 4 bases respectively, with 2 bases between them. Germline loops: CDR1 SGHRS, CDR2 YFSETQ. CDR3 length equals 11 residues. The study, taken as a whole, reports: It was reported that newly diagnosed patients had less baseline TCR diversity than healthy donors.

Comments on this clone: Its antigen is unknown.

The specimen was peripheral blood mononuclear cells (PBMCs), collected before the fourth cycle of nivolumab. This chain links TRBV5-1 with TRBJ2-7; D unresolved. This TCR derives from a human donor with classical Hodgkin lymphoma. The DNA for the CDR3 is TGCGCCAGCAGCTTGGGATACGAGCAGTACTTC. The encoded protein is CASSLGYEQYF.